This T cell receptor beta chain was sequenced in a study of CD8+CD57+ T cells in acquired aplastic anemia. The germline CDR1 and CDR2 sequences are SEHNR and FQNEAQ (reference sequence). The CDR3 extends over 13 amino acids. Trimming removed 6 bases from V and 4 bases from J; junction bases left unmatched: 4. Using genomic DNA as the template, TCR beta VDJ and CDR3 profiling was carried out. From the reads, TCRdb called clonotypes with MiXCR, one entry per CDR3 protein. The data show some 180,000 distinct CDR3 sequences, 40% to 50% seen once. This clonotype turned up a few times. This clonotype was obtained from a human donor in good health. The material sequenced was sorted CD4+, CD8+, or CD8+CD57+ T cells (not recorded which) from PBMCs. The chain is built from TRBV7-9 and TRBJ2-5, with 8 bases identical to TRBD1. The CDR3 here is CASRRGQGETQYF. The DNA of the CDR3 is TGTGCCAGCAGACGCGGACAGGGAGAGACCCAGTACTTC. Full variable domain (remainder filled in from reference TRBV7-9 and TRBJ2-5): DTGVSQNPRHKITKRGQNVTFRCDPISEHNRLYWYRQTLGQGPEFLTYFQNEAQLEKSRLLSDRFSAERPKGSFSTLEIQRTEQGDSAMYLCASRRGQGETQYFGPGTRLLVL.